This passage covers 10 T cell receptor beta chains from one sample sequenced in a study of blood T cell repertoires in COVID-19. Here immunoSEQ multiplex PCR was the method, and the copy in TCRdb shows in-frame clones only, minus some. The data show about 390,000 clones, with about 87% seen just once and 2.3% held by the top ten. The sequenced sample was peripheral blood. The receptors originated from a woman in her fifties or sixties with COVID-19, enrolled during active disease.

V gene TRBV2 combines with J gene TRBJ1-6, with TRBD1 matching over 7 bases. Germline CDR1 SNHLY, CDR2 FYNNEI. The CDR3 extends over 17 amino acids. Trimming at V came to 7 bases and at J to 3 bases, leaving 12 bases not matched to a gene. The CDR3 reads CASKGSRGTVYNSPLHF. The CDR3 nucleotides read TGTGCCAGCAAAGGGAGCCGGGGGACAGTCTATAATTCACCCCTCCACTTT. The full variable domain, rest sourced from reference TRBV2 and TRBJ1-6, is EPEVTQTPSHQVTQMGQEVILRCVPISNHLYFYWYRQILGQKVEFLVSFYNNEISEKSEIFDDQFSVERPDGSNFTLKIRSTKLEDSAMYFCASKGSRGTVYNSPLHFGNGTRLTVT.

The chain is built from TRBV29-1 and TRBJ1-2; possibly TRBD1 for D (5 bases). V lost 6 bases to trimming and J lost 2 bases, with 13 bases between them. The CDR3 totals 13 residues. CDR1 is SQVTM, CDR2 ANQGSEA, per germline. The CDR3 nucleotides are TGCAGCGTAGCCCGGGACTGGAACTATGGCTACACCTTC. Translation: CSVARDWNYGYTF.

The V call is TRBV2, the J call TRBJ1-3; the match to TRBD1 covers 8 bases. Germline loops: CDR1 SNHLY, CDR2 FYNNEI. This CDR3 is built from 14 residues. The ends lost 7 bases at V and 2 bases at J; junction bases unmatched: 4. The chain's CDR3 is CASNPGGPGNTIYF. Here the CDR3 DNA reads TGTGCCAGCAATCCAGGGGGCCCTGGAAACACCATATATTTT.

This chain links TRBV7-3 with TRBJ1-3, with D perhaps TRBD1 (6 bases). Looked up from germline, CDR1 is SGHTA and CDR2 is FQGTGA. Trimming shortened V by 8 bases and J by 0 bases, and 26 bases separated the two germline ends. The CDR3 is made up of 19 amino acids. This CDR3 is CASLQPGGGSLISGNTIYF. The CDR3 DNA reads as TGTGCCAGCCTTCAGCCCGGTGGGGGCTCTCTGATCTCTGGAAACACCATATATTTT.

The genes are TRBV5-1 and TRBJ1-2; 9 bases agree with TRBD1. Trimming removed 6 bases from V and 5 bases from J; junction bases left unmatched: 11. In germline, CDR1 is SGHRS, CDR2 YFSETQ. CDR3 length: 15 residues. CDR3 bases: TGCGCCAGCAAACGAGAGGACAGGGGAGAGTATGGCTACACCTTC. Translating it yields CASKREDRGEYGYTF.

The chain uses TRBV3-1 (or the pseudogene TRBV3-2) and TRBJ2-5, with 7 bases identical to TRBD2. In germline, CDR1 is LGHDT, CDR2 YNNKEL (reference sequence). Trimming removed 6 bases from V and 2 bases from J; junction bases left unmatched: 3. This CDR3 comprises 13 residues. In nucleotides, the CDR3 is TGTGCCAGCAGGAGACTAGCACAAGAGACCCAGTACTTC. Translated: CASRRLAQETQYF.

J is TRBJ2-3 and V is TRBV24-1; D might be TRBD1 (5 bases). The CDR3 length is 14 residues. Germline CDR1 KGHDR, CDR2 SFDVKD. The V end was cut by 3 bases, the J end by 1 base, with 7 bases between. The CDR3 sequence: CATSDLRGTDTQYF. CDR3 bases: TGTGCCACCAGTGATCTCAGGGGCACAGATACGCAGTATTTT.

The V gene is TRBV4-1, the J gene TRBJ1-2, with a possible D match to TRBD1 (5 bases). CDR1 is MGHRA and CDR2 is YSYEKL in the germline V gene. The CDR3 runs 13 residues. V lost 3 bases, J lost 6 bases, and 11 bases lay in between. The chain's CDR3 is CASSQEGVNGYTF. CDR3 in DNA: TGCGCCAGCAGCCAGGAAGGGGTGAATGGCTACACCTTC.

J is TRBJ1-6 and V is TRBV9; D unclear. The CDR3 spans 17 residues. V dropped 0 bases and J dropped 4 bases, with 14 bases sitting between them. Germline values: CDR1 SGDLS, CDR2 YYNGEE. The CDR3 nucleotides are TGTGCCAGCAGCGTAGATCGCACCCCGGGGTATAATTCACCCCTCCACTTT. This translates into CASSVDRTPGYNSPLHF.

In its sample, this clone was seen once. The DNA of the CDR3 is TGTGCCAGTAGTACAAGGACAAACATGAACACTGAAGCTTTCTTT. Protein sequence: CASSTRTNMNTEAFF. This sequence joins TRBV19 and TRBJ1-1; TRBD1 might be the D (5 bases). CDR3 length equals 15 residues. V was cut by 4 bases and J by 0 bases, with 12 bases left in between. CDR1 and CDR2 from the germline V gene are LNHDA and SQIVND (reference sequence).